This TCR beta chain was captured in a study of blood T cell repertoires in COVID-19. Turning to the study itself: Among Cohort 3 donors, those recovered had two negative PCRs, clearance, or symptom resolution. T cells, B-cell-depleted T cells, or PBMCs provided the cDNA or gDNA that served as material. Donors in the United States, Italy and Spain gave samples during acute or convalescent COVID-19.

Method: immunoSEQ multiplex PCR; TCRdb's copy keeps in-frame clones and lacks some. Altogether about 400,000 clones are present, around 87% being singletons, with the ten largest covering approximately 1.9%. Germline assignment: CDR1 MNHEY and CDR2 SMNVEV (reference sequence). V lost 1 base and J lost 1; bases outside the gene matches: 2. The CDR3 has 15 amino acids. Individuals drawn from approximately 26 US areas were roughly 18 to 95 years old. The V call is TRBV27, the J call TRBJ2-5, with 8 bases that match TRBD2. This TCR was sampled from a man in his forties in a cohort exposed to, infected with or recovered from COVID-19 (not recorded which). The sample consisted of PBMCs or T cells enriched from blood (not recorded which). The CDR3 bases are TGTGCCAGCAGTTTATTAACTAGCGGCCAAGAGACCCAGTACTTC. It codes for CASSLLTSGQETQYF.